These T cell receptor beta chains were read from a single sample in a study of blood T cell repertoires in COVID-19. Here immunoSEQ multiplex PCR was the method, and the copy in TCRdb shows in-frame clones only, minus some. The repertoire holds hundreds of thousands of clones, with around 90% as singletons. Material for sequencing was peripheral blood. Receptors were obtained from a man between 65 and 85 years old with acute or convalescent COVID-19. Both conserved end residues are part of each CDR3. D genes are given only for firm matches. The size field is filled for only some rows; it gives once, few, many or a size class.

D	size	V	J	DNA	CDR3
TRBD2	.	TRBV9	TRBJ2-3	TGTGCCAGCAGCAGAAGCGGGAGGGCCTTAGATACGCAGTATTTT	CASSRSGRALDTQYF
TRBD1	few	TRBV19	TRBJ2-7	TGTGCCAGTAGCACAGGACAGGGGGCAATATACGAGCAGTACTTC	CASSTGQGAIYEQYF
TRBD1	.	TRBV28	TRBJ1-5	TGTGCCAGCAGTTCTCCGGGACAGGGCAATCAGCCCCAGCATTTT	CASSSPGQGNQPQHF
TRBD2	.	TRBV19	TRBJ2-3	TGTGCCAGTAGTCCACGGACTAGCGGGGCCTTCACAGATACGCAGTATTTT	CASSPRTSGAFTDTQYF
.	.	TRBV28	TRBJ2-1	TGTGCCAGCAGTCTACCCCACCGTGAGCAGTTCTTC	CASSLPHREQFF
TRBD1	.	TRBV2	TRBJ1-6	TGTGCCAGCAGGGGACAGGGGGCGCGGAGCTCACCCCTCCACTTT	CASRGQGARSSPLHF
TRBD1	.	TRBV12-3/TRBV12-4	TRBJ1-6	TGTGCCAGCAGTCCTGACAGGGATTCACCCCTCCACTTT	CASSPDRDSPLHF
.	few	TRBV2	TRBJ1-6	TGTGCCAGCAGTGAAGGCAGGGTTTATAATTCACCCCTCCACTTT	CASSEGRVYNSPLHF
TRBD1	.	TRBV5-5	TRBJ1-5	TGTGCCAGCAGCTTGGATGACAGGGGTCAGCCCCAGCATTTT	CASSLDDRGQPQHF
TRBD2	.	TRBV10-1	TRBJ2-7	TGCGCCAGCAGTGAGTACGGGACTAGCGGATACGAGCAGTACTTC	CASSEYGTSGYEQYF
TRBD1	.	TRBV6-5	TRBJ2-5	TGTGCCAGCAGGGTGACAGGGATAACACCGACCCAGTACTTC	CASRVTGITPTQYF
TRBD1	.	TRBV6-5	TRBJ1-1	TGTGCCAGCAGTTACGGCCCGGGACAGAAGAACACTGAAGCTTTCTTT	CASSYGPGQKNTEAFF
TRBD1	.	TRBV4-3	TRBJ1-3	TGCGCCAGCAGCCAAGATCCCTTGTCGACAGGGGGCAGGACTGGAAACACCATATATTTT	CASSQDPLSTGGRTGNTIYF
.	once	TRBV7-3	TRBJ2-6	TGTGCCAGCAGCCAGGGGCCCGCCTCTGGGGCCAACGTCCTGACTTTC	CASSQGPASGANVLTF
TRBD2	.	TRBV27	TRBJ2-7	TGTGCCAGCAGTTTAGGGTGGCTAGCGGGTTCCGAGCAGTACTTC	CASSLGWLAGSEQYF
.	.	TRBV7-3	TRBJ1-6	TGTGCCAGCAGCTTACGATCGGGAGATGGGAATTCACCCCTCCACTTT	CASSLRSGDGNSPLHF
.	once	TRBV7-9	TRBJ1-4	TGTGCCAGCAGCTTAGTCGGGGGGGCCGGTGAAAAACTGTTTTTT	CASSLVGGAGEKLFF
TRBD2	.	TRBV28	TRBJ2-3	TGTGCCAGCCATCGACCCGGGGGGAACACGCAGTATTTT	CASHRPGGNTQYF
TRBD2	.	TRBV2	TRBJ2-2	TGTGCCAGCAGTGAGAGGCGGGAGGGACCCAGGCCGCTGTTTTTT	CASSERREGPRPLFF
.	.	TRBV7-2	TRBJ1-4	TGTGCCAGCAGCTTTGGGGCTAGAGATAATGAAAAACTGTTTTTT	CASSFGARDNEKLFF
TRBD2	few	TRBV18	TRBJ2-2	TGTGCCAGCTCGCAACTAGCGGGGGCGGACACCGGGGAGCTGTTTTTT	CASSQLAGADTGELFF
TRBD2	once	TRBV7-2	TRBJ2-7	TGTGCCAGCAGCTCGGCCGGGACTAGCCTAGACGAGCAGTACTTC	CASSSAGTSLDEQYF
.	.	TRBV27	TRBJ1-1	TGTGCCAGCAGCCGCTGGCGCGGGGGAAAGGGTGAAGCTTTCTTT	CASSRWRGGKGEAFF
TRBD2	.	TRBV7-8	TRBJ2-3	TGTGCCAGCAGCTTAGTACTAGCGGACACAGATACGCAGTATTTT	CASSLVLADTDTQYF
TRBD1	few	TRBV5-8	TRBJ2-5	TGTGCCAGCAGCTTTCAGGACAGGGGTCTACAAGAGACCCAGTACTTC	CASSFQDRGLQETQYF
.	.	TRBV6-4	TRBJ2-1	TGTGCCAGCAGTGTTGGCCCGTCACACAATGAGCAGTTCTTC	CASSVGPSHNEQFF
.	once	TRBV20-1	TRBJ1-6	TGCAGTGCTAGTTCGCAGGACAGCTCCTATAATTCACCCCTCCACTTT	CSASSQDSSYNSPLHF
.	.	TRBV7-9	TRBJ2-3	TGTGCCAGCAGCTCCTGGGCGGGACTGACTGTCACAGATACGCAGTATTTT	CASSSWAGLTVTDTQYF
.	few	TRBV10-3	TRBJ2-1	TGTGCCATCAGTGCCCCTCAGGGGTCCTACGACAATGAGCAGTTCTTC	CAISAPQGSYDNEQFF
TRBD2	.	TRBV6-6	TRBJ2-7	TGTGCCAGCAGCCGACCCTCTAGCGGGCGAGTCCCGTCTTACTACGAGCAGTACTTC	CASSRPSSGRVPSYYEQYF
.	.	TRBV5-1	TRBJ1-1	TGCGCCAGCAGCCTACAGGACGGCGATTGGGCTTTCTTT	CASSLQDGDWAFF
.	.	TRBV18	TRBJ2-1	TGTGCCAGCTCACCATCCGGAGCGGATCTTGCTTATGAGCAGTTCTTC	CASSPSGADLAYEQFF
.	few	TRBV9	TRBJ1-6	TGTGCCAGCAGCCCCGGACAGAATTCACCCCTCCACTTT	CASSPGQNSPLHF
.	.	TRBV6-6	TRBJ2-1	TGTGCCAGTTGGCCAGGGTATTTCAATGAGCAGTTCTTC	CASWPGYFNEQFF
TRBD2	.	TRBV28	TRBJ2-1	TGTGCCAGCAGCCAACTAGCGGGAGGCGTTAATGAGCAGTTCTTC	CASSQLAGGVNEQFF
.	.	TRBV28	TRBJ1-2	TGTGCCAGCAGTCCCGGGGACTATGGCTACACCTTC	CASSPGDYGYTF
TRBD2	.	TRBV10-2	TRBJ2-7	TGCGCCAGCAGTGAAAGATCGGGAGGGGGCTACGAGCAGTACTTC	CASSERSGGGYEQYF
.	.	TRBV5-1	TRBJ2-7	TGCGCCAGCAGCGGGGACAACTCACTATACGAGCAGTACTTC	CASSGDNSLYEQYF
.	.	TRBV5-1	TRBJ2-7	TGCGCCAGTGCACAACAGCAGGGCTACGAGCAGTACTTC	CASAQQQGYEQYF
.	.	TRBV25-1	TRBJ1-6	TGTGCCAGCAGAACAGGGTCGAGATCACCCCTCCACTTT	CASRTGSRSPLHF
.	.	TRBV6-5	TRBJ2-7	TGTGCCAGCAGACCTCCGACAGTGGACGAGCAGTACTTC	CASRPPTVDEQYF
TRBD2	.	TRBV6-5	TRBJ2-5	TGTGCCTGCCAGAGAGCGGGAGGAATGGAGACCCAGTACTTC	CACQRAGGMETQYF
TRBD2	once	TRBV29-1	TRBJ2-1	TGCAGCGTTGGGGAGCGGGGCCACAATGAGCAGTTCTTC	CSVGERGHNEQFF
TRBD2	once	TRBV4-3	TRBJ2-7	TGCGCCAGCAGCCAAGACCTAGCGGGAGGCTCCTACGAGCAGTACTTC	CASSQDLAGGSYEQYF
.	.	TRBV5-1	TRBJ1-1	TGCGCCAGCAGCTTGCCTTGGGGGGGAAGGAACACTGAAGCTTTCTTT	CASSLPWGGRNTEAFF
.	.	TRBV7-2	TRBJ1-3	TGTGCCATCCCGGCAGGAACAAACTCTGGAAACACCATATATTTT	CAIPAGTNSGNTIYF
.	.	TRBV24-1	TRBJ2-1	TGTGCCACCAGTGATTTGGGAGGTAAAGCTTACAATGAGCAGTTCTTC	CATSDLGGKAYNEQFF
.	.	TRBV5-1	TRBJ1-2	TGCGCCAGCAGCGACGTCGGGGGAGGCTACACCTTC	CASSDVGGGYTF
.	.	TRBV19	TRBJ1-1	TGTGCCAGTAGTTCCACAGAATTTCACACTGAAGCTTTCTTT	CASSSTEFHTEAFF
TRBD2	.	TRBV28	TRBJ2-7	TGTGCCAGCAGCAACCCCGCTAGCGGGAGGGCCGAGCAGTACTTC	CASSNPASGRAEQYF
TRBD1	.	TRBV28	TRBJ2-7	TGTGCCAGCAGTTTAGCCCTGGGACAGGCCTTTAAAAACTACGAGCAGTACTTC	CASSLALGQAFKNYEQYF
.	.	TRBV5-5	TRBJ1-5	TGTGCCAGCAGCTGGGGGACACTTAGCAATCAGCCCCAGCATTTT	CASSWGTLSNQPQHF
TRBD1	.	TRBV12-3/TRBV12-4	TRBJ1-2	TGTGCCAGCAGTTATAACAGGGGGCAAGGCTACACCTTC	CASSYNRGQGYTF
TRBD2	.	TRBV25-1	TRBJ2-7	TGTGCCAGCAGCGAAAACCTAGCGGGAGGGCCGAGCTCCTACGAGCAGTACTTC	CASSENLAGGPSSYEQYF
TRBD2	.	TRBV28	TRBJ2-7	TGTGCCAGCAGCCTCGGGGGGTACGAGCAGTACTTC	CASSLGGYEQYF
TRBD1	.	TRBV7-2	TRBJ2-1	TGTGCCAGCACCCGGGACAGGAGGGGCAATGAGCAGTTCTTC	CASTRDRRGNEQFF
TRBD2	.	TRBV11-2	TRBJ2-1	TGTGCCAGCAGCTTTGGGAGCGGGGCGTCCTACAATGAGCAGTTCTTC	CASSFGSGASYNEQFF